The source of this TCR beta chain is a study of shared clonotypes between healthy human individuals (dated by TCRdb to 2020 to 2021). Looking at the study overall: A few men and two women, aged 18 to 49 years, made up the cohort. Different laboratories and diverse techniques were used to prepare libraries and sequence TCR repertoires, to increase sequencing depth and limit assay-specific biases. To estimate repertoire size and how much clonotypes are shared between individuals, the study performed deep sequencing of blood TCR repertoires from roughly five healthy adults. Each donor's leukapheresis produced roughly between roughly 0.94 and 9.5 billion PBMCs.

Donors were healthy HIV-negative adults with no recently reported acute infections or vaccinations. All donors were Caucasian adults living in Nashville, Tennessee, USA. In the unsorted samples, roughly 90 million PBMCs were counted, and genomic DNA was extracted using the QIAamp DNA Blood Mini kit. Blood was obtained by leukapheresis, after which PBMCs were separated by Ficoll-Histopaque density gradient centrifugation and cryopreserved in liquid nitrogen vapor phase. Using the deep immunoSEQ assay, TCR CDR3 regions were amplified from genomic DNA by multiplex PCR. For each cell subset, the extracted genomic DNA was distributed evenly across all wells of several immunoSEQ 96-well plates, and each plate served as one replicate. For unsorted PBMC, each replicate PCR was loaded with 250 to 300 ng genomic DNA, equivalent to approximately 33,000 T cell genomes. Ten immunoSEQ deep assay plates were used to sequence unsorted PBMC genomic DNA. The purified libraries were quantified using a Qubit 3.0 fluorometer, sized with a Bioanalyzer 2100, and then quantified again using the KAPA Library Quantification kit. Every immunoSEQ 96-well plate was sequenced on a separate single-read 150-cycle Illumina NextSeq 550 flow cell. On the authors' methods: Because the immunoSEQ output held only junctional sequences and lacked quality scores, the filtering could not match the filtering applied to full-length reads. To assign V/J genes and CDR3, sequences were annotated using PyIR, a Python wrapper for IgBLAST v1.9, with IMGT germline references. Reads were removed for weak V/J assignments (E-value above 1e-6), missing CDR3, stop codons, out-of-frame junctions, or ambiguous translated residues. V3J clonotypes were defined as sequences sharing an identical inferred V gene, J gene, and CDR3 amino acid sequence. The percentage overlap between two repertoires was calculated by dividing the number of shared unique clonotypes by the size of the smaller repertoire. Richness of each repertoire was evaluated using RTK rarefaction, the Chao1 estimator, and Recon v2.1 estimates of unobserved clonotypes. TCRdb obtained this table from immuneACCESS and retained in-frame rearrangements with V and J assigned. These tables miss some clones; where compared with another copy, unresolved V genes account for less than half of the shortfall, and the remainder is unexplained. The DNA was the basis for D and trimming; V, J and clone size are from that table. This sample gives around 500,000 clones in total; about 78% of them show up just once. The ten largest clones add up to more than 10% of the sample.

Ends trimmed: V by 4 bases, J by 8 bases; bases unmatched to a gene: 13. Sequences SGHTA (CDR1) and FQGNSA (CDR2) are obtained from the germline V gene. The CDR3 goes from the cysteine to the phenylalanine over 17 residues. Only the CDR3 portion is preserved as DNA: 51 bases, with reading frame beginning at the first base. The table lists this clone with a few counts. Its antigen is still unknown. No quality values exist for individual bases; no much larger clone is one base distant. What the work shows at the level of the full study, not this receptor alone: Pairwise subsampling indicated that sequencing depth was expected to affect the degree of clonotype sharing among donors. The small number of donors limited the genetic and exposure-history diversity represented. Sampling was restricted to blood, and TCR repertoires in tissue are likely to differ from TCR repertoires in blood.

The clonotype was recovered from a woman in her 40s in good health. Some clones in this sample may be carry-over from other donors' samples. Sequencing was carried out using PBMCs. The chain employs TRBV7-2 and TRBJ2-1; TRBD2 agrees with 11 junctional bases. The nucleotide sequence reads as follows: TGTGCCAGCAGCTCCCTCCTTAGCGGGAGGGCCAACCATGAGCAGTTCTTC. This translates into CASSSLLSGRANHEQFF.